This is a list of T cell receptor beta chains from one sample in a study of T cell responses to AZD1222 COVID-19 vaccine. Libraries were prepared by immunoSEQ multiplex PCR; TCRdb keeps only in-frame clonotypes and omits some of them. The table includes around 95,000 clones, more than 75% detected once. This sample comprised peripheral blood, obtained on day 0 of MenACWY control vaccination. Receptor source: an adult in good health. Both conserved end residues are part of each CDR3. A D gene is named only where the DNA matches it firmly. A row's size may be missing; if present it is once, few, many or a size class.

clone_size d_call j_call v_call cdr3_aa cdr3_nt
once NA TRBJ1-5 TRBV18 CASSPPGNGQPQHF TGTGCCAGCTCACCACCAGGGAACGGACAGCCCCAGCATTTT
NA NA TRBJ1-5 TRBV15 CATSRVGRGFQPQHF TGTGCCACCAGCAGAGTAGGCCGGGGGTTTCAGCCCCAGCATTTT
NA NA TRBJ2-6 TRBV10-3 CAISSGGSGANVLTF TGTGCCATCAGCTCCGGTGGCTCTGGGGCCAACGTCCTGACTTTC
NA TRBD1 TRBJ1-2 TRBV4-3 CASSQTDREFFGYTF TGCGCCAGCAGCCAGACGGACAGGGAATTTTTCGGCTACACCTTC
NA NA TRBJ2-7 TRBV29-1 CSVESAPWEQYF TGCAGCGTTGAATCGGCCCCCTGGGAGCAGTACTTC
few NA TRBJ2-7 TRBV28 CASIPLAGLLGEQYF TGTGCCAGCATCCCTTTGGCAGGGCTGTTAGGCGAGCAGTACTTC
NA TRBD1 TRBJ2-7 TRBV7-8 CASSLLVGGTAWAYEGYF TGTGCCAGCAGCTTATTGGTAGGGGGCACGGCGTGGGCCTACGAGGGGTACTTC
NA NA TRBJ1-6 TRBV27 CASSPLRGTFSPLHF TGTGCCAGCAGTCCGTTAAGGGGGACCTTTTCACCCCTCCACTTT
NA NA TRBJ1-2 TRBV28 CASSFLLADQFSGREDYGYTF TGTGCCAGCAGTTTTTTACTTGCCGATCAGTTTTCCGGGAGGGAGGACTATGGCTACACCTTC
NA TRBD1 TRBJ1-4 TRBV7-2 CASSPLLGTGGGEKLFF TGTGCCAGCAGCCCCCTATTGGGGACAGGGGGCGGTGAAAAACTGTTTTTT
few NA TRBJ1-5 TRBV27 CASSLFRGSNQPQHF TGTGCCAGCAGTTTATTCAGGGGAAGTAATCAGCCCCAGCATTTT
NA NA TRBJ2-2 TRBV30 CAWSLQGTGELFF TGTGCCTGGAGTTTACAGGGCACCGGGGAGCTGTTTTTT
NA NA TRBJ1-2 TRBV4-3 CASSQDVTDNYGYTF TGCGCCAGCAGCCAAGACGTCACCGATAACTATGGCTACACCTTC
NA NA TRBJ2-7 TRBV7-3 CASSFGGLNEQYF TGTGCCAGCAGCTTCGGTGGCTTAAACGAGCAGTACTTC
few TRBD1 TRBJ1-2 TRBV5-1 CASLGTGAVGYTF TGCGCCAGCTTGGGGACAGGGGCGGTTGGCTACACCTTC
NA NA TRBJ1-4 TRBV3-1/TRBV3-2 CASSLPGQGDEKLFF TGTGCCAGCAGCCTCCCCGGCCAAGGGGATGAAAAACTGTTTTTT
NA NA TRBJ1-2 TRBV27 CASSGGGGYTF TGTGCCAGCAGTGGGGGCGGTGGCTACACCTTC
NA TRBD1 TRBJ2-1 TRBV7-8 CASSLLRAGTGVNEQFF TGTGCCAGCAGCTTATTAAGGGCAGGGACAGGGGTTAATGAGCAGTTCTTC
NA NA TRBJ2-3 TRBV5-1 CASRPGLSSTDTQYF TGCGCCAGCAGGCCGGGACTCTCTAGCACAGATACGCAGTATTTT
NA NA TRBJ1-4 TRBV5-4 CASSQPPGELFF TGTGCCAGCAGCCAACCCCCTGGGGAACTGTTTTTT
NA NA TRBJ1-5 TRBV3-1/TRBV3-2 CASSQDWGNQPQHF TGTGCCAGCAGCCAAGATTGGGGGAATCAGCCCCAGCATTTT
NA NA TRBJ1-1 TRBV5-4 CASSLGRAYGTEAFF TGTGCCAGCAGCTTGGGTCGGGCATATGGGACTGAAGCTTTCTTT
few TRBD1 TRBJ1-2 TRBV5-8 CASSRLQGAFGGYTF TGTGCCAGCAGCCGTCTACAGGGGGCTTTTGGTGGCTACACCTTC
NA TRBD1 TRBJ1-6 TRBV7-2 CASSLVRTGESPLHF TGTGCCAGCAGCTTAGTGAGGACAGGGGAATCACCCCTCCACTTT
NA TRBD2 TRBJ2-3 TRBV6-4 CASSVERGNFDTQYF TGTGCCAGCAGTGTGGAGCGGGGGAACTTCGATACGCAGTATTTT
NA TRBD1 TRBJ2-1 TRBV29-1 CSVYWDRGGNEQFF TGCAGCGTTTATTGGGACAGGGGCGGGAATGAGCAGTTCTTC